This T cell receptor (beta chain) came from a study of OX40 agonist ivuxolimab in advanced cancers. Germline CDR1 reads MNHNS; CDR2 reads SASEGT. There are 14 residues in the CDR3. V was pared by 9 bases and J by 4 bases, with 15 bases between. Clones were read by immunoSEQ multiplex PCR, and TCRdb kept only the in-frame ones, dropping some. The data show approximately 74,000 clones, with roughly 85% seen just once and roughly 2.2% held by the top ten. The TCR originated in an adult with an advanced solid tumor such as melanoma, head and neck, liver or kidney cancer. This chain links TRBV6-1 with TRBJ2-2; TRBD1 is a possible D gene (5 bases). The sample consisted of CD4+ or CD8+ T cells sorted from blood, taken in a trial of the OX40 agonist ivuxolimab. CDR3 sequence: CASMWEGVTGELFF. The CDR3, as DNA: TGTGCCAGTATGTGGGAAGGGGTCACCGGGGAGCTGTTTTTT.